This T cell receptor beta chain was captured by sequencing in a study of blood T cell repertoires in COVID-19 (TCRdb year 2020). Regarding the study in general: The collaborator samples originated in the United States, Italy and Spain and spanned the acute and convalescent phases of COVID-19. The prospective study material was composed of cDNA or gDNA derived from T cells, B-cell-depleted T cells, or PBMCs. Samples were obtained from the ongoing ImmuneRACE study (first 160 participants) and from over 1,000 subjects provided by 6 global collaborators. A de-identified subject ID, COVID-19 status, age in years and sex were almost always included in the sample metadata. Where available, HLA class I and class II types were taken from metadata supplied by the sample provider and were not determined by assay-based typing. The dataset comprised deeply sampled blood TCRbeta repertoires from subjects exposed to, actively infected with, or recovered from COVID-19. The repertoires were made available in a free public database intended to serve as a resource for research on the immune response to SARS-CoV-2.

TCRbeta CDR3 regions were amplified from genomic DNA using the immunoSEQ Assay, a bias-controlled multiplex PCR. Per the authors' processing: Within the assay, amplification of reference gene primers was used to estimate how many nucleated cells each sample contained. To quantify the absolute abundance of each unique TCRbeta CDR3 rearrangement, sequence reads were collapsed and filtered. For each sample, productive Simpson clonality was calculated as the square root of Simpson's diversity index over productive rearrangements. Entries here come from immuneACCESS through TCRdb and include only in-frame sequences with V and J called. Some clones fail to appear in such tables; in the studies checked, an unresolved V gene covers under half of the shortfall, and the cause of the remainder is unknown. The V and J calls and the clone size are those of that table, but D and trimming were determined from the DNA. Across this sample there are around 26,000 clones, with approximately 88% seen only once. 4% to 5.5% of the sample is in the top ten clones.

Concerning this clone: It has no known antigen specificity. No clone much larger than this one lies a single base away; base qualities are absent.

Collaborating institutions collected whole blood in K2EDTA tubes following their own protocols. For TCRbeta analysis, collaborators shipped samples as frozen whole blood, isolated PBMCs, or DNA extracted from either of those sample types. Here is what the overall study found, with its caveats: How much clinical and demographic metadata was included differed by source and by participant, and the metadata was provided uncurated.

Trimming costs V 1 base and J 1 base, and their ends lie 10 bases apart. There are 15 amino acids in the CDR3, from cysteine to phenylalanine inclusive. Only the CDR3 region is kept as DNA, spanning 45 bases read in frame from base 1. The germline V gene (reference sequence) specifies LGHDT as CDR1 and YNNKEL as CDR2. Recombination joined TRBV3-1 (or the pseudogene TRBV3-2) with TRBJ1-1, with the D gene too uncertain to name. The specimen was peripheral blood. The sequence derives from a man between 70 and 80 years old with active COVID-19. CDR3 loop: CASSQAWGGNTEAFF. The DNA sequence is as follows: TGTGCCAGCAGCCAAGCCTGGGGAGGGAACACTGAAGCTTTCTTT.